This entry describes one T cell receptor (beta chain). Its target is unknown. The authors reverse transcribed all of the isolated RNA, so sequencing captured expressed TCRB transcripts. This table comes from immunoSEQ multiplex PCR, and its TCRdb copy is limited to in-frame clones, with some not included. The data contain roughly 170,000 clones, 10% to 15% of them singletons. This entry belongs to a study of beta chain features in type 1 diabetes. There was one heparinised blood draw per donor, averaging approximately 120 mL. By way of CD45RO/CCR7/CD25/CD127/CD95/CD27, the CD4+ regulatory, stem cell-like memory, central memory and naive cells were sorted. Populations isolated by sorting all had purity greater than 95%. The germline V gene encodes CDR1 SGHRS and CDR2 YFSETQ. V lost 0 bases, J lost 6 bases, and 4 bases stayed unmatched. The CDR3 contains 15 residues. Study-level points and caveats: Patients' naive, central memory and regulatory TCRB repertoires appeared more alike than those of healthy donors.

The chain employs TRBV5-1 and TRBJ2-3, with 10 bases identical to TRBD2. Sequences were obtained from central memory CD4+ T cells from blood. This sequence was found in a woman aged 18-29 years in good health. CDR3 in amino acids: CASSLGSSGSDTQYF. CDR3 sequence (DNA): TGCGCCAGCAGCTTGGGGTCTAGCGGGAGCGATACGCAGTATTTT.